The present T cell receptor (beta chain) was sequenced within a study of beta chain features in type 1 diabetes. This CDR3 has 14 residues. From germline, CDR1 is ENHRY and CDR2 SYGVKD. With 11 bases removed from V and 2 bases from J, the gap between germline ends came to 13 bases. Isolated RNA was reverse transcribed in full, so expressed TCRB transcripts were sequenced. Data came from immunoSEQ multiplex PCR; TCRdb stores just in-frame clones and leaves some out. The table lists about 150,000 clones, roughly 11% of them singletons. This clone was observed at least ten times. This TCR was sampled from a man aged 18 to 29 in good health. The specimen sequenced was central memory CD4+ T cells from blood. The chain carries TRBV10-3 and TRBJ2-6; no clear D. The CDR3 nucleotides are TGTGCCGCCTTCACTGGGGCTGGGGCCAACGTCCTGACTTTC. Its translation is CAAFTGAGANVLTF.